Following are 30 T cell receptor beta chains from one sample sequenced in a study of T cells after yellow fever vaccination. Using its own MiXCR run on the 5' RACE reads, TCRdb lists one record per CDR3 protein. The sample lists approximately 260,000 distinct CDR3 sequences; over 4.5% were seen once. Material: CD4+ T cells sorted from PBMCs, obtained on the day of the yellow fever booster vaccination. Receptor source: a man younger than 30 who received the YFV17D yellow fever vaccine.

In its sample, this clonotype was seen many times. V usage is TRBV7-8 and J usage is TRBJ2-2, with 10 bases fitting TRBD1. Germline values: CDR1 SGHVS, CDR2 FQNEAQ. This CDR3 spans 15 amino acids. The V segment lost 1 base and the J segment 4 bases; nucleotides outside the gene matches: 0. The CDR3 nucleotides are TGTGCCAGCAGCTTAGGGGACAGGGGCACCGGGGAGCTGTTTTTT. Protein product: CASSLGDRGTGELFF.

In its sample, this clonotype was seen a few times. This chain joins TRBV9 and TRBJ1-2, with D possibly being TRBD1 (5 bases). The CDR3 has 16 residues. CDR1 and CDR2 (germline): SGDLS, YYNGEE. Deletions cut 0 bases from V and 5 bases from J, with 17 bases between. The CDR3 DNA sequence: TGTGCCAGCAGCGTAGCCCCAGGGAAGGGAGGTTATGGCTACACCTTC. Its translation: CASSVAPGKGGYGYTF.

This clonotype was counted many times. Here the CDR3 DNA reads TGTGCCACCAGGCCGACGAACACCGGGGAGCTGTTTTTT. Translated, it gives CATRPTNTGELFF. The chain recombines TRBV24-1 with TRBJ2-2; unclear D gene. Trimming took off 7 bases at V and 0 bases at J, with 5 bases between the two ends. This CDR3 is 13 amino acids long. In germline, CDR1 is KGHDR, CDR2 SFDVKD.

This clonotype appeared many times. The rearrangement links TRBV9 to TRBJ2-5; possibly TRBD1 for D (6 bases). With 2 bases removed from V and 2 bases from J, the gap between germline ends came to 7 bases. Germline loops: CDR1 SGDLS, CDR2 YYNGEE. This CDR3 has 13 amino acids. The CDR3 region has the DNA TGTGCCAGCAGCGTTGGACAGCAAGAGACCCAGTACTTC. The encoded protein is CASSVGQQETQYF.

At least ten counts were recorded for this clonotype. The chain couples TRBV7-3 to TRBJ2-1; 7 positions agree with TRBD2. Germline assignment: CDR1 SGHTA and CDR2 FQGTGA. The length of the CDR3 is 15 residues. V shed 5 bases, J shed 2 bases, and the junction held 6 bases outside the gene matches. CDR3 loop: CASSTASGAYNEQFF. The DNA of the CDR3 is TGTGCCAGCAGCACCGCTAGCGGCGCCTACAATGAGCAGTTCTTC.

This clonotype was detected many times. This chain links TRBV6-2 or TRBV6-3 with TRBJ2-1; no clear D gene. Germline CDR1 and CDR2: MNHEY and SVGEGT. CDR3 length equals 12 residues. Trimming removed 6 bases at V and 8 bases at J, with 11 bases between. The chain's CDR3 is CASSIGGYEQFF. In nucleotides, the CDR3 is TGTGCCAGCAGCATCGGTGGATATGAGCAGTTCTTC.

This clonotype came up many times. The CDR3 DNA sequence: TGTGCCAGCAGCACCCGGACAGGGTCTTACCACAGAGAGACCCAGTACTTC. This translates into CASSTRTGSYHRETQYF. The V gene is TRBV5-4, the J gene TRBJ2-5, with TRBD1 identical over 8 bases. From germline, CDR1 is SGHNT and CDR2 YYREEE (reference sequence). The CDR3 contains 17 residues. V was pared by 4 bases and J by 4 bases, with 15 bases of the junction left unmatched. Filled out from reference TRBV5-4 and TRBJ2-5, the complete variable domain reads ETGVTQSPTHLIKTRGQQVTLRCSSQSGHNTVSWYQQALGQGPQFIFQYYREEENGRGNFPPRFSGLQFPNYSSELNVNALELDDSALYLCASSTRTGSYHRETQYFGPGTRLLVL.

The chain joins TRBV5-1 to TRBJ2-3; TRBD1 agrees at 8 bases. CDR1 and CDR2 (germline): SGHRS, YFSETQ. This CDR3 has 16 residues. The V gene end was trimmed by 4 bases and the J gene end by 1 base; junction bases not matched to a gene: 8. The chain's CDR3 is CASSPTGVLGTDTQYF. The DNA of the CDR3 is TGCGCCAGCAGCCCGACAGGGGTCCTGGGCACAGATACGCAGTATTTT.

The chain employs TRBV29-1 and TRBJ1-1; 7 bases match TRBD1. Germline-derived CDR1 and CDR2 are SQVTM and ANQGSEA. Germline trimming cut 8 bases from V and 1 base from J; bases unmatched to any gene: 4. CDR3 size: 12 residues. Here the CDR3 reads CSTDRANTEAFF. In DNA form, the CDR3 reads TGCAGCACAGACAGGGCGAACACTGAAGCTTTCTTT.

The rearrangement uses TRBV3-1 and TRBJ2-5; D remains ambiguous. Germline lookup yields CDR1 LGHDT and CDR2 YNNKEL (reference sequence). The V gene lost 2 bases and the J gene lost 1 base, with 11 bases spanning the gap. The CDR3 loop spans 15 amino acids. This chain's CDR3 is CASSQIGGAQETQYF. For the CDR3, the DNA is TGTGCCAGCAGCCAAATTGGCGGAGCCCAAGAGACCCAGTACTTC.

The rearrangement uses TRBV7-9 and TRBJ2-7, with a possible D match to TRBD1 (6 bases). The germline CDR1 and CDR2 sequences are SEHNR and FQNEAQ (reference sequence). This CDR3 spans 12 amino acids. This CDR3 is CAQDSDPGEQYF. CDR3 nucleotide sequence: TGTGCTCAGGACAGCGACCCCGGCGAGCAGTACTTC.

There are a few counts of this clonotype. This rearrangement joins TRBV5-1 to TRBJ1-4, with D perhaps TRBD1 (5 bases). The CDR3 has 15 amino acids. The V end lost 0 bases, the J end lost 5 bases, and 11 bases lay between the germline ends. CDR1 SGHRS and CDR2 YFSETQ come from the germline V gene. CDR3 bases: TGCGCCAGCAGCTTGGGTGAGGCAGGGAATGAAAAACTGTTTTTT. It encodes CASSLGEAGNEKLFF.

The rearrangement joins TRBV5-4 to TRBJ2-5; TRBD1 agrees at 9 bases. The CDR3 consists of 15 residues. V was pared by 1 base and J by 7 bases, with 8 bases of the junction left unmatched. Germline V gives CDR1 SGHNT, CDR2 YYREEE (reference sequence). The CDR3 spells CASSLRQGVFATQYF. As DNA, the CDR3 is TGTGCCAGCAGCTTGAGACAGGGGGTGTTTGCGACCCAGTACTTC.

The chain couples TRBV7-3 to TRBJ2-3; unclear D gene. Germline V gene data show CDR1 as SGHTA and CDR2 as FQGTGA. V was shortened by 3 bases and J by 6 bases, with 10 bases between the two germline ends. This CDR3 has 13 residues. The CDR3 bases are TGTGCCAGCAGCTTTAGGGCTCCGGATACGCAGTATTTT. This sequence encodes CASSFRAPDTQYF.

This clonotype was detected many times. V is TRBV6-5 and J is TRBJ2-7, with D perhaps matching TRBD2 (6 bases). Germline V gene lookup returns CDR1 MNHEY and CDR2 SVGAGI. This CDR3 is 14 amino acids long. V was cut by 6 bases and J by 5 bases, with 17 bases left in between. CDR3 DNA: TGTGCCAGCAGACCGCGGGGTCGTGAGGACGAGCAGTACTTC. Encoded protein: CASRPRGREDEQYF.

This clonotype has ten or more counts. The J gene is TRBJ1-1, the V gene TRBV7-2; D is uncertain. The germline V gene has CDR1 SGHTA and CDR2 FQGNSA. This CDR3 has 15 amino acids. Trimming shortened V by 1 base and J by 10 bases, and 19 bases separated the two germline ends. CDR3 sequence reads: CASSLGALTGLGAFF. Written as DNA, the CDR3 is TGTGCCAGCAGCTTAGGGGCATTAACCGGTTTAGGAGCTTTCTTT. Complete variable domain (other parts from reference TRBV7-2 and TRBJ1-1): GAGVSQSPSNKVTEKGKDVELRCDPISGHTALYWYRQSLGQGLEFLIYFQGNSAPDKSGLPSDRFSAERTGGSVSTLTIQRTQQEDSAVYLCASSLGALTGLGAFFGQGTRLTVV.

CDR3 sequence reads: CASRLLGDPYEQYF. CDR3 nucleotides: TGTGCCAGCAGGCTCCTGGGGGACCCTTACGAGCAGTACTTC. The gene calls are TRBV12-3 or TRBV12-4 and TRBJ2-7; D may be TRBD1 or TRBD2 (5 bases each). This CDR3 has 14 amino acids. V was pared by 6 bases and J by 4 bases, with 16 bases between.

This clonotype showed up just a few times. This chain links TRBV6-2 or TRBV6-3 with TRBJ1-2, with D unclear. V gave up 5 bases and J gave up 3 bases, with 7 bases separating them. This CDR3 has 12 residues. Germline V lookup: CDR1 MNHEY, CDR2 SVGEGT. The CDR3 DNA is TGTGCCAGCAGTCCGGTGGACTATGGCTACACCTTC. This codes for CASSPVDYGYTF.

This clonotype was observed a handful of times. The rearrangement uses TRBV20-1 and TRBJ2-2, with 15 bases fitting TRBD2. Per germline, CDR1 DFQATT and CDR2 SNEGSKA (reference sequence). V trimming: 4 bases; J trimming: 1 base; junction bases outside the gene matches: 7. CDR3 length equals 18 residues. Written as DNA, the CDR3 is TGCAGTGCTATGGGACTAGCGGGGGGCGGTATGAACACCGGGGAGCTGTTTTTT. As protein: CSAMGLAGGGMNTGELFF.

A few counts support this clonotype. The chain is built from TRBV9 and TRBJ2-1, with TRBD1 as a possible D gene (8 bases). V was pared by 4 bases and J by 8 bases, with 19 bases between. This CDR3 is 15 amino acids long. CDR1 and CDR2 from the germline V gene are SGDLS and YYNGEE. CDR3 protein: CASSPGQGGHYEQFF. The CDR3 nucleotides read TGTGCCAGCAGCCCTGGACAGGGAGGGCATTATGAGCAGTTCTTC.

This clonotype has ten or more counts. V gene TRBV7-2 combines with J gene TRBJ1-1; TRBD1 might be the D (5 bases). Trimming removed 7 bases at V and 7 bases at J, with 16 bases between. CDR1 and CDR2 from the germline V gene are SGHTA and FQGNSA. This CDR3 has 13 amino acids. The CDR3 reads CASTRRGYGEAFF. The DNA of the CDR3 is TGTGCCAGCACCCGTCGGGGGTACGGTGAAGCTTTCTTT.

V usage is TRBV6-1 and J usage is TRBJ2-5; D remains unclear. Germline V gene data show CDR1 as MNHNS and CDR2 as SASEGT. Trimming removed 3 bases from V and 4 bases from J, with 9 bases in between. The CDR3 has 13 residues. CDR3: CASSEAMRETQYF. In DNA form, the CDR3 reads TGTGCCAGCAGTGAGGCTATGAGAGAGACCCAGTACTTC.

This chain uses TRBV5-5 with TRBJ2-5, with TRBD1 matching over 8 bases. The V gene end was trimmed by 0 bases and the J gene end by 5 bases; junction bases not matched to a gene: 6. CDR1 SGHKS and CDR2 YYEKEE come from the germline V gene (reference sequence). CDR3 length: 15 residues. CDR3 sequence (DNA): TGTGCCAGCAGCTTGGAGGTCGACAGGGGTGAGACCCAGTACTTC. This encodes CASSLEVDRGETQYF. The full variable domain, in which reference TRBV5-5 and TRBJ2-5 provide the parts outside the CDR3, is DAGVTQSPTHLIKTRGQQVTLRCSPISGHKSVSWYQQVLGQGPQFIFQYYEKEERGRGNFPDRFSARQFPNYSSELNVNALLLGDSALYLCASSLEVDRGETQYFGPGTRLLVL.

The sample holds many counts of this clonotype. This chain links TRBV6-2 or TRBV6-3 with TRBJ2-1, with TRBD2 matching 7 bases. Germline V CDR1 and CDR2: MNHEY, SVGEGT. This CDR3 comprises 15 residues. After removal of 6 bases from V and 4 bases from J, the junction contained 9 bases not matched to a gene. The DNA of the CDR3 is TGTGCCAGCAGCCTCCTTCTAGCGGAATACAATGAGCAGTTCTTC. Amino acids: CASSLLLAEYNEQFF.

This clonotype was counted a few times. The V and J genes are TRBV7-2 and TRBJ2-2, with TRBD1 as a possible D gene (6 bases). The V gene lost 0 bases and the J gene lost 4 bases, with 9 bases spanning the gap. The CDR3 sequence is 15 residues long. In germline, CDR1 is SGHTA, CDR2 FQGNSA. CDR3 sequence reads: CASSLAGTLTGELFF. For the CDR3, the DNA is TGTGCCAGCAGCTTAGCCGGGACACTCACCGGGGAGCTGTTTTTT.

This chain joins TRBV6-2 or TRBV6-3 and TRBJ1-6, with TRBD1 as a possible D gene (6 bases). Looked up from germline, CDR1 is MNHEY and CDR2 is SVGEGT. The CDR3 length is 15 residues. Trimming removed 2 bases at V and 9 bases at J, with 14 bases between. The DNA of the CDR3 is TGTGCCAGCAGTTACCCCGGACAGCCCTTTTCACCCCTCCACTTT. Translation: CASSYPGQPFSPLHF.

At least ten counts were recorded for this clonotype. The CDR3 here is CASRTTGTGRFEKLFF. CDR3 in DNA: TGTGCCAGCAGAACAACCGGGACAGGGCGTTTCGAAAAACTGTTTTTT. The V call is TRBV12-3 or TRBV12-4, the J call TRBJ1-4; 9 positions match TRBD1. The CDR3 length is 16 residues. V was clipped by 6 bases and J by 8 bases; unmatched bases: 13.

This clonotype has ten or more counts. The chain links TRBV7-2 to TRBJ1-2, with 7 bases that match TRBD1. Germline V lookup: CDR1 SGHTA, CDR2 FQGNSA. The CDR3 covers 21 residues. The junction had 29 bases not matched to a gene; V was cut back by 3 bases and J by 7 bases. This chain's CDR3 is CASSLVSLGRFLTGPGGGYTF. As DNA, the CDR3 is TGTGCCAGCAGCTTGGTTTCGTTGGGCAGATTTTTGACAGGGCCTGGGGGTGGCTACACCTTC.

This clonotype was counted between two and nine times. V and J are TRBV5-4 and TRBJ2-5; D gene uncertain. Germline CDR1 reads SGHNT; CDR2 reads YYREEE (reference sequence). The CDR3 covers 12 residues. Between the trimmed V and J ends, which lost 2 bases and 3 bases, there was a span of 5 bases. The CDR3 loop reads CASSFPEETQYF. The CDR3 DNA is TGTGCCAGCAGCTTCCCTGAAGAGACCCAGTACTTC.

This clonotype was detected only a few times. The J gene is TRBJ1-2, the V gene TRBV5-1, with TRBD1 matching over 7 bases. The germline CDR1 and CDR2 sequences are SGHRS and YFSETQ. The V gene end was trimmed by 1 base and the J gene end by 6 bases; junction bases not matched to a gene: 21. The CDR3 contains 19 residues. The CDR3 here is CASSLRVTGQRFRGDGYTF. CDR3 bases: TGCGCCAGCAGCTTGAGGGTTACGGGACAGCGCTTTCGGGGTGATGGCTACACCTTC.